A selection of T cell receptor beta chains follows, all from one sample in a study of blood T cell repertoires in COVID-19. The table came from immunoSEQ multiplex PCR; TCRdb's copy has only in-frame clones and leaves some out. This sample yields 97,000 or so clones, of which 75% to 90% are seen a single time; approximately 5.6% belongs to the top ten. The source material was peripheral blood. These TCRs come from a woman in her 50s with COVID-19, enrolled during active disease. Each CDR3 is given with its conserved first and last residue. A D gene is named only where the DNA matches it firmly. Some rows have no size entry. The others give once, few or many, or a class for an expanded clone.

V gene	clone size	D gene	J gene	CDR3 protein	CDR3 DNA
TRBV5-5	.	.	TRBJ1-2	CASSLAEVGYTF	TGTGCCAGCAGCTTGGCCGAGGTCGGCTACACCTTC
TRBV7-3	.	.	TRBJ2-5	CASSPGTAFQETQYF	TGTGCCAGCAGCCCGGGAACAGCCTTCCAAGAGACCCAGTACTTC
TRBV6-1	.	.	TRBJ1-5	CASSEASGSSSPQHF	TGTGCCAGCAGTGAAGCTTCGGGGTCGAGTAGTCCCCAGCATTTT
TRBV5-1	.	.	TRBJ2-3	CASSLDRTSTDTQYF	TGCGCCAGCAGCTTGGATAGAACTAGCACAGATACGCAGTATTTT
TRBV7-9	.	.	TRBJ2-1	CASSFRNSQFDEQFF	TGTGCCAGCAGCTTTAGGAACAGTCAGTTTGATGAGCAGTTCTTC
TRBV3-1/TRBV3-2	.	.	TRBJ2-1	CASSQGPYNEQFF	TGTGCCAGCAGCCAGGGGCCCTACAATGAGCAGTTCTTC
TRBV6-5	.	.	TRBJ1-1	CASSYSRGNTEAFF	TGTGCCAGCAGTTACTCAAGGGGGAACACTGAAGCTTTCTTT
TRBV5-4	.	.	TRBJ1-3	CASSLTGGNTIYF	TGTGCCAGCAGCTTAACAGGCGGAAACACCATATATTTT
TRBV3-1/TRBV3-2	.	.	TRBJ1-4	CASSQPGLSNEKLFF	TGTGCCAGCAGCCAACCGGGGTTGTCTAATGAAAAACTGTTTTTT
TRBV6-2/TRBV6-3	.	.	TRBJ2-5	CASSYSEETQYF	TGTGCCAGCAGTTACTCCGAAGAGACCCAGTACTTC
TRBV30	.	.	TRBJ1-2	CAWSVSRGADGYTF	TGTGCCTGGAGTGTATCAAGGGGCGCGGATGGCTACACCTTC
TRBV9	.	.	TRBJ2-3	CASSVTSTDTQYF	TGTGCCAGCAGCGTGACTAGCACAGATACGCAGTATTTT
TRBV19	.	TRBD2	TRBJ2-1	CASSIKAGIGYNEQFF	TGTGCCAGTAGTATTAAAGCGGGGATCGGCTACAATGAGCAGTTCTTC
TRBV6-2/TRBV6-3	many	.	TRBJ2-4	CASSPSGTKQYF	TGTGCCAGCAGTCCCTCGGGAACGAAACAGTACTTC
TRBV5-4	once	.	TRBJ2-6	CASTGFSSGANVLTF	TGTGCCAGCACGGGGTTTTCTTCCGGGGCCAACGTCCTGACTTTC
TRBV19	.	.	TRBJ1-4	CASSITGQENEKLFF	TGTGCCAGTAGTATCACAGGACAAGAAAATGAAAAACTGTTTTTT
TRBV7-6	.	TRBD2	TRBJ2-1	CASSGTSGGLYNEQFF	TGTGCCAGCAGCGGGACTAGCGGAGGACTCTACAATGAGCAGTTCTTC
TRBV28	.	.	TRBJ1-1	CAIRRDTEAFF	TGTGCCATCCGACGGGACACTGAAGCTTTCTTT
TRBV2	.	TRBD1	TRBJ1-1	CASRGQDTEAFF	TGTGCCAGCAGGGGACAGGACACTGAAGCTTTCTTT
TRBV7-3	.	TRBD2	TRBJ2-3	CASSWTSGASTDTQYF	TGTGCCAGCAGCTGGACTAGCGGGGCTAGCACAGATACGCAGTATTTT
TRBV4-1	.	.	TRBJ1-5	CASSFPDKNNQPQHF	TGCGCCAGCAGCTTTCCCGACAAGAACAATCAGCCCCAGCATTTT
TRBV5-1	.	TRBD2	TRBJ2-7	CASSFLAGESYEQYF	TGCGCCAGCAGCTTTCTAGCGGGGGAATCCTACGAGCAGTACTTC
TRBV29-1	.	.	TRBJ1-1	CSVELTGWGNTEAFF	TGCAGCGTTGAGTTAACAGGGTGGGGGAACACTGAAGCTTTCTTT
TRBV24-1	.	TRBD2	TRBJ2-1	CATGGSGGALNEQFF	TGTGCCACGGGAGGAAGCGGGGGGGCTCTCAATGAGCAGTTCTTC
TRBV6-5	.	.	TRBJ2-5	CASSPLQGRQAQYF	TGTGCCAGCAGTCCCCTACAGGGGAGGCAAGCCCAGTACTTC
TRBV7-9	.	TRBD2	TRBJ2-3	CASSLAGLAGVDTQYF	TGTGCCAGCAGCTTAGCGGGACTAGCGGGGGTCGATACGCAGTATTTT
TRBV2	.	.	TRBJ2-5	CASSAGETQYF	TGTGCCAGCAGTGCGGGAGAGACCCAGTACTTC
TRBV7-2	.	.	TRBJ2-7	CASSRPQGPYEQYF	TGTGCCAGCAGCCGTCCACAGGGCCCCTACGAGCAGTACTTC
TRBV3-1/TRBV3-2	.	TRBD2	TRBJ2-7	CASSQETSGGHEQYF	TGTGCCAGCAGCCAAGAGACTAGCGGGGGACACGAGCAGTACTTC
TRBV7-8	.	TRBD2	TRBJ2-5	CASSRSGGARETQYF	TGTGCCAGCAGCCGTAGCGGGGGGGCCCGAGAGACCCAGTACTTC
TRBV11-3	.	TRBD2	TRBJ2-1	CASSQSGGGYNEQFF	TGTGCCAGCAGCCAAAGTGGGGGGGGTTACAATGAGCAGTTCTTC
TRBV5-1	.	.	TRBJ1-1	CASSRGDIIYTEAFF	TGCGCCAGCAGCCGGGGGGACATAATTTACACTGAAGCTTTCTTT
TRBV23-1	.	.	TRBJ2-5	CASSQFPPEETQYF	TGCGCCAGCAGTCAATTTCCACCGGAAGAGACCCAGTACTTC
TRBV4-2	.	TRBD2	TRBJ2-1	CASSQVSGGEYNEQFF	TGTGCCAGCAGCCAAGTTAGCGGGGGAGAGTACAATGAGCAGTTCTTC
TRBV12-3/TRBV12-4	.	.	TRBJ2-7	CASSLTVAEQYF	TGTGCCAGCAGTTTAACAGTGGCCGAGCAGTACTTC
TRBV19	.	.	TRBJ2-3	CASSSLGGASDTQYF	TGTGCCAGTAGTTCCCTGGGGGGGGCTTCAGATACGCAGTATTTT
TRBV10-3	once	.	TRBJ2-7	CAISDRGSYEQYF	TGTGCCATCAGTGACAGGGGCTCCTACGAGCAGTACTTC
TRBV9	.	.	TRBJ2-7	CASSGVPGAYEQYF	TGTGCCAGCAGCGGCGTTCCGGGAGCCTACGAGCAGTACTTC
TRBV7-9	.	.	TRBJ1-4	CASDPPITANEKLFF	TGTGCCAGCGACCCCCCCATCACAGCTAATGAAAAACTGTTTTTT
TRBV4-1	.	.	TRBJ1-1	CASSVSTEAFF	TGCGCCAGCAGCGTATCCACTGAAGCTTTCTTT
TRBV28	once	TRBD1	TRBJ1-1	CASTTPGTGGGEAFF	TGTGCCAGCACGACCCCCGGGACAGGGGGCGGTGAAGCTTTCTTT
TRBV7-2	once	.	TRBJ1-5	CASSLGTLHGSNQPQHF	TGTGCCAGCAGCTTAGGAACCTTACATGGTAGCAATCAGCCCCAGCATTTT
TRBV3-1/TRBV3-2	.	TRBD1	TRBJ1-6	CASSLRGDSNSPLHF	TGTGCCAGCAGCCTCAGAGGGGACAGTAATTCACCCCTCCACTTT
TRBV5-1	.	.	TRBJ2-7	CASSSPGGGGRHEQYF	TGCGCCAGCAGCTCCCCGGGGGGAGGGGGGCGGCACGAGCAGTACTTC
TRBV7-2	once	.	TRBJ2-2	CASSPRRENTGELFF	TGTGCCAGCAGCCCCCGACGGGAGAACACCGGGGAGCTGTTTTTT
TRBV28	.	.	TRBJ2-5	CASTNGLRQETQYF	TGTGCCAGCACTAACGGACTGAGACAAGAGACCCAGTACTTC
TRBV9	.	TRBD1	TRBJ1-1	CASSPTQGAITEAFF	TGTGCCAGCAGTCCCACACAGGGGGCTATCACTGAAGCTTTCTTT
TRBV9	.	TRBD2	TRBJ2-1	CASSMTPGLAMNEQFF	TGTGCCAGCAGCATGACCCCGGGACTAGCTATGAATGAGCAGTTCTTC
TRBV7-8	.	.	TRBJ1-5	CASSLEATANQPQHF	TGTGCCAGCAGCTTAGAAGCGACAGCCAATCAGCCCCAGCATTTT
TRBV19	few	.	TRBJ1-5	CASSIDGGLGNQPQHF	TGTGCCAGTAGTATCGACGGGGGGCTTGGCAATCAGCCCCAGCATTTT
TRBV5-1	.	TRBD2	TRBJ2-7	CASRFLADLSSYEQYF	TGCGCCAGCAGGTTCCTAGCGGACCTCAGCTCCTACGAGCAGTACTTC
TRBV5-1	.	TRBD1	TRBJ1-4	CASSLDPGQGDKLFF	TGCGCCAGCAGCTTGGATCCGGGACAGGGGGATAAACTGTTTTTT
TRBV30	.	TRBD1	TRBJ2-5	CAWSEGRTGRETQYF	TGTGCCTGGAGCGAGGGTCGGACAGGGCGGGAGACCCAGTACTTC
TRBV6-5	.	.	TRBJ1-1	CASSFSLLLAEAFF	TGTGCCAGCAGTTTCTCCCTACTTTTGGCTGAAGCTTTCTTT
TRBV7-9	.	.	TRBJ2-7	CASVDSNSFEQYF	TGTGCCAGCGTGGACAGCAACAGCTTCGAGCAGTACTTC